Sequencing of this T cell receptor (beta chain) was carried out in a study of T-cell reconstitution after alpha-beta-depleted transplantation in children. Using unique molecular identifiers, the investigators prepared the TCRbeta library. TCRdb processed the PCR reads anew with MiXCR; each CDR3 protein has one entry. This sample has hundreds of thousands of distinct CDR3 sequences; roughly a sixth occur once, and the top ten carry 43%. The CDR3 sequence is 11 residues long. CDR1 SNHLY and CDR2 FYNNEI come from the germline V gene. Trimming left V 4 bases short and J 7 bases short, with 5 bases between.

The TCR was taken from a male patient aged 2 to 9 who had a stem cell transplant for acute lymphoblastic leukemia, so the T cells may come from the graft donor. The specimen comprised PBMCs, mostly from graft donor cells, sampled 360 days after TCRalphabeta/CD19-depleted stem cell transplant. This sequence joins TRBV2 and TRBJ2-1, with D hard to call. For the CDR3, the DNA is TGTGCCAGCAGTGCCCCGAATGAGCAGTTCTTC. Its translation: CASSAPNEQFF.